This T cell receptor beta chain was sequenced during a study of CD8 T cells in Susac syndrome (dated by TCRdb to about 2019). In the study overall: The study used repertoire sequencing to test whether antigen drove CD8+ T cell activation and differentiation in Susac syndrome. General findings and caveats noted by the study authors: The number of individuals in the TCR sequencing and HLA analysis was acknowledged as relatively small.

Peripheral blood CD8+ and CD4+ T cells from healthy donors, Susac syndrome patients and multiple sclerosis patients were profiled by high-throughput TCR beta sequencing. Treatment-naive patients with stable or active relapsing-remitting disease fulfilling revised McDonald criteria were used as multiple sclerosis controls. Bulk CD8+ and CD4+ T cells were purified by magnetic negative isolation, whereas CD8+ TEMRA cells were enriched by FACS. Blood was collected in EDTA tubes and processed within 24 hours, with PBMCs isolated through density gradient centrifugation. PBMCs intended for TCR sequencing were cryopreserved in liquid nitrogen and thawed later in a water bath at 37 degrees C. Purity of sorted or isolated CD4+, CD8+ and CD8+ TEMRA cells was at least 90%. RNA was extracted with the RNeasy kit and 0.5 to 1 ug was reverse transcribed using random hexamers. The immunoSEQ multiplex PCR assay, which covers 54 Vbeta and 13 Jbeta segments, was used to amplify TCR beta CDR3 regions. Bias from PCR amplification was corrected by using a synthetic template baseline for primer optimization and for computational correction. In the original analysis: Reads were annotated to V, D and J genes according to IMGT and were analyzed with immunoSEQ Analyzer, with only productive sequences retained. Clonality was computed as one minus Shannon entropy normalized by log2 of the number of productive unique sequences. For each patient and control, public and private clones were evaluated within the 100 most prevalent clones. A clone was defined as Susac-specific if it was absent from the healthy and MS cohorts, from more than 850 published viral clones and from other ImmuneACCESS disease sequences. In-frame beta chains were kept once TCRdb had trimmed the public reads at Q25 with fastp and called clones with MiXCR. Entries are consolidated by CDR3 protein sequence, retaining the most common genes and DNA. TCRdb's processing, not the authors' own work, is the source of the V and J calls. The table for this sample lists around 130,000 distinct CDR3 sequences; around 94% of them were counted only once. The ten largest clones represent 0.1% to 0.15% of the sample.

Ends trimmed: V by 6 bases, J by 13 bases; bases unmatched to a gene: 13. CDR1 and CDR2 (MDHEN, SYDVKM) derive from the germline V gene. The cysteine opens and the phenylalanine closes a CDR3 of 14 amino acids. The read is trimmed to its CDR3 DNA, 42 bases read in frame from base 1. With respect to this clonotype: The target of this receptor is not known. No qualities accompany the bases; no much larger clone lies one base away.

The rearranged chain carries TRBV28 and TRBJ1-4; TRBD1 aligns with 8 central bases. The source is a human donor with multiple sclerosis. The sample consisted of CD4+ T cells from PBMCs. The CDR3 sequence is CASRGTGPMSRLFF. The nucleotide sequence is TGTGCCAGCAGGGGGACAGGCCCTATGAGCAGACTGTTTTTT.